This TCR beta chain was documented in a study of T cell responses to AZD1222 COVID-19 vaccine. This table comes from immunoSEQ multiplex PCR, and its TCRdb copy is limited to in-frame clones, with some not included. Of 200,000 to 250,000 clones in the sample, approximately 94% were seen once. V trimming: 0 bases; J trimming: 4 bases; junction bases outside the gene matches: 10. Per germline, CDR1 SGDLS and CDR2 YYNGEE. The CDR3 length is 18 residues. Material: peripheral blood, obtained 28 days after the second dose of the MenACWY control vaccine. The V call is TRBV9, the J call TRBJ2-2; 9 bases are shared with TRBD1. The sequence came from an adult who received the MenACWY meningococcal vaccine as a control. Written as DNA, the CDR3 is TGTGCCAGCAGCGTAGTATCAGGAGGGACAGGGATCACCGGGGAGCTGTTTTTT. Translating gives CASSVVSGGTGITGELFF. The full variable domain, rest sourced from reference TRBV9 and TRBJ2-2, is DSGVTQTPKHLITATGQRVTLRCSPRSGDLSVYWYQQSLDQGLQFLIQYYNGEERAKGNILERFSAQQFPDLHSELNLSSLELGDSALYFCASSVVSGGTGITGELFFGEGSRLTVL.